This T cell receptor beta chain appears in the sequencing data of a study of T-cell memory formation after mild COVID-19 (dated by TCRdb to 2020 to 2023). Concerning the study at large: TCR sequence clusters from the two donors were largely donor specific. Longitudinal TCRalpha and TCRbeta repertoire sequencing tracked T-cell clones expanding and contracting after mild COVID-19 in two donors. The cohort was made up of two young adult volunteers, one female and one male, who were previously healthy.

The sequencer listed for this sample is Illumina NovaSeq 6000. cDNA libraries for TCRalpha and TCRbeta were prepared by 5'RACE using constant-segment primers, with sample barcodes and unique molecular identifiers added. RNA was extracted from every sample with Trizol reagent. The libraries were amplified in two PCR steps, and the second step added a second sample barcode and Illumina TruSeq adapters. Sequencing of libraries was performed on an Illumina NovaSeq with 2 x 150 bp paired-end reads. The authors' analysis ran thus. Reads were demultiplexed and collapsed into UMI-guided consensus sequences with migec v1.2.7. Using mixcr v2.1.11, the UMI consensuses were aligned to TRA and TRB V and J templates and assembled into clonotypes. A clonotype was counted as expanded or contracted only if both edgeR and NoisET called the change significant, with noise models trained on biological replicates. For edgeR calls, a false discovery rate-adjusted p below 0.01 and a log2 fold-change threshold of 1 were applied. PCA with hierarchical clustering of max-normalized trajectories of the 1000 most abundant clonotypes was used as exploratory dynamics analysis. The CD4 or CD8 phenotype of responding clones was assigned using the separately sequenced CD4+ and CD8+ repertoires. Using fastp trimming at Q25 and MiXCR clonotype assembly, TCRdb reanalyzed the public sequencing data and kept in-frame beta chains. Every entry covers one CDR3 protein and lists the most common genes and DNA from its rows. These V and J calls derive from TCRdb rather than the authors' analysis. The sample has around 300,000 distinct CDR3 sequences on record, approximately 8.4% of them singletons. Roughly 22% of the sample belongs to the ten largest clones.

Points the paper makes about the study in general: Contracting CD4+ clones appeared mostly in the CM and EM memory subsets, whereas CD8+ clones were enriched in EMRA. Some responding clones were found in pre-infection memory, which suggests that pre-existing cross-reactive memory T cells took part in the SARS-CoV-2 response. Clones contracting from day 15 to 85 had balanced CD4/CD8 phenotypes, while a second wave expanding from day 15 to 37 was biased towards CD4+. The study covered only two mild cases, and larger cohorts including severe cases with pre-infection samples were considered necessary. SARS-CoV-2 specificity of the second-wave clones peaking on day 37 was not confirmed.

This clonotype was seen only a few times. The antigen it binds to is not known. Base qualities are not provided; no much larger clone lies one nucleotide away. Ficoll-Paque density gradient centrifugation was the method used to isolate PBMCs. The TCR comes from a man younger than 30 who had mild COVID-19 (a few samples of this study predate the infection). The sample titles of this study are shuffled in the database, so cell type and time point are left out; the donor was told from shared clones. The sequencing sample was made of PBMCs or a T cell subset sorted from them (not recorded which).

The nucleotide sequence reads as follows: TGTGCCAGCAGCTCCGGGGCCCCAGATACGCAGTATTTT. Translation gives CASSSGAPDTQYF. Recombination joined TRBV7-8 with TRBJ2-3, with the D call perhaps TRBD1 or TRBD2, as 5 bases match in each case. From its cysteine to its phenylalanine, the CDR3 spans 13 amino acids. Only CDR3 DNA is held: 39 bases, read in frame from base 1. CDR1 and CDR2, per the germline V gene, are SGHVS and FQNEAQ. V is reduced by 4 bases and J by 4 bases, leaving a spacing of 9 bases between them.